This TCR beta chain was found in a study of blood T cell repertoires in COVID-19. This CDR3 is 12 amino acids long. CDR1 and CDR2 (germline): ENHRY, SYGVKD. Trimming stripped 6 bases from V and 6 bases from J, with 11 bases between. Using immunoSEQ multiplex PCR, the repertoire was profiled, and TCRdb retains in-frame clones only, with some absent. The repertoire holds around 210,000 clones, with around 90% as singletons. Input material: peripheral blood. The chain combines TRBV10-3 with TRBJ1-1; a weak D match, TRBD1 (6 bases). The sequence derives from a man younger than 35 with active or convalescent COVID-19. CDR3 bases: TGTGCCATCAGACAGGGTTCTGCTGAAGCTTTCTTT. Amino acid sequence: CAIRQGSAEAFF.